Shown below are 5 T cell receptor beta chains from a single sample sequenced in a study of blood T cell repertoires in COVID-19. The assay was immunoSEQ multiplex PCR, and TCRdb's table has in-frame clones only and misses some. Of about 140,000 clones in the sample, 70% to 80% were seen once. The sequenced sample consisted of peripheral blood. These receptors came from a man aged 55 to 70 with acute or convalescent COVID-19.

In this sample, this clone turned up a few times. The V and J genes are TRBV6-2 or TRBV6-3 and TRBJ1-1; D unclear. Germline lookup yields CDR1 MNHEY and CDR2 SVGEGT. V lost 5 bases to trimming and J lost 3 bases, with 10 bases between them. This CDR3 is 13 amino acids long. The CDR3 spells CASSVRLDTEAFF. CDR3 coding DNA: TGTGCCAGCAGTGTGCGATTGGACACTGAAGCTTTCTTT.

The chain joins TRBV7-3 to TRBJ2-1, with D possibly TRBD1 on 5 matching bases. The germline V gene encodes CDR1 SGHTA and CDR2 FQGTGA. The CDR3 runs to 15 residues. Deletions cut 2 bases from V and 2 bases from J, with 10 bases between. The CDR3 region has the DNA TGTGCCAGCAGCTTAGGGGCTGGGCCCTACAATGAGCAGTTCTTC. Its translation: CASSLGAGPYNEQFF.

This rearrangement joins TRBV9 to TRBJ1-4, with 9 bases identical to TRBD1. The V segment lost 3 bases and the J segment 12 bases; nucleotides outside the gene matches: 6. CDR3 length equals 13 residues. Per the germline V gene, CDR1 is SGDLS and CDR2 is YYNGEE. The CDR3 reads CASSGGTGTELFF. CDR3 nucleotides: TGTGCCAGCAGCGGCGGGACAGGGACTGAACTGTTTTTT.

This rearrangement joins TRBV5-1 to TRBJ2-7; 7 nucleotides match TRBD2. Germline V lookup: CDR1 SGHRS, CDR2 YFSETQ. V lost 5 bases and J lost 4; bases outside the gene matches: 6. This CDR3 region has 13 residues. The DNA for the CDR3 is TGCGCCAGCAGTGAGGGAGGGTCTTACGAGCAGTACTTC. It encodes CASSEGGSYEQYF.

V is TRBV7-9 and J is TRBJ2-1; 10 bases fit TRBD2. This CDR3 has 12 residues. V lost 5 bases, J lost 12 bases, and 4 bases stayed unmatched. Germline CDR1 and CDR2: SEHNR and FQNEAQ (reference sequence). CDR3 coding DNA: TGTGCCAGCAGCCGGACTAGCGGTTGGCAGTTCTTC. Its protein is CASSRTSGWQFF.